This is a list of T cell receptor beta chains from one sample in a study of T cell responses to AZD1222 COVID-19 vaccine. Libraries were prepared by immunoSEQ multiplex PCR; TCRdb keeps only in-frame clonotypes and omits some of them. The sample contains hundreds of thousands of clones, more than 85% of which appear only once. Sequences were derived from peripheral blood, sampled on day 0 of MenACWY control vaccination. The receptors come from an adult in good health. The CDR3 runs from the conserved cysteine through the conserved F or W. Each record gives: J gene, V gene, clone size, D gene, CDR3 protein. A D gene is named only where the DNA matches it firmly. Clone size appears in some rows only: once, few, many, or a class for an expanded clone.

TRBJ1-1,TRBV12-3/TRBV12-4,once,.,CASTLQPNTEAFF
TRBJ2-7,TRBV5-1,.,.,CASSLDGSVGPYEQYF
TRBJ1-2,TRBV7-2,.,TRBD1,CASSPRDRGGYGYTF
TRBJ2-5,TRBV7-9,.,.,CASSFWGETQYF
TRBJ1-1,TRBV5-1,.,TRBD1,CASTYRQGDTEAFF
TRBJ2-1,TRBV7-8,few,.,CASSPQGGAYNEQFF
TRBJ1-1,TRBV2,.,.,CASRRQTMNTEAFF
TRBJ1-2,TRBV20-1,.,.,CSASINSWEITF
TRBJ1-2,TRBV19,.,.,CASSIVVGQTAGGYTF
TRBJ2-2,TRBV7-2,.,TRBD2,CASSSSSGGTTGELFF
TRBJ2-7,TRBV5-1,.,TRBD1,CASSIRTGGTYEQYF
TRBJ1-2,TRBV9,.,.,CASSTPDTGYGYTF
TRBJ1-1,TRBV30,.,.,CACQGFVTEAFF
TRBJ1-3,TRBV5-1,.,.,CASTSGEGNTIYF
TRBJ2-1,TRBV27,.,.,CASSPAYNEQFF
TRBJ1-3,TRBV28,.,TRBD1,CASSRQGSGNTIYF
TRBJ1-1,TRBV19,.,.,CASSLSLATEAFF
TRBJ1-3,TRBV13,.,TRBD1,CASSLGPGQGSSGNTIYF
TRBJ2-1,TRBV5-1,.,TRBD2,CASSFGLAASYNEQFF
TRBJ2-1,TRBV5-1,.,TRBD2,CASSLTSGGPYNEQFF
TRBJ2-7,TRBV10-2,.,.,CASSQAGGGSEQYF
TRBJ1-1,TRBV19,.,.,CASSRFKGSTEAFF
TRBJ2-3,TRBV7-2,.,.,CASSLRAVQGTQYF
TRBJ2-7,TRBV5-4,.,.,CASSLAGARFEQYF
TRBJ2-7,TRBV5-4,.,.,CASSSLYEQYF
TRBJ2-6,TRBV10-3,.,.,CAIRAGDSGANVLTF
TRBJ1-1,TRBV18,.,.,CASSQNRENTEAFF
TRBJ2-1,TRBV6-4,.,.,CASSARVGEQFF
TRBJ2-1,TRBV11-1,.,.,CASSRGLNNEQFF
TRBJ2-7,TRBV6-6,.,.,CASSYSSYEQYF
TRBJ2-1,TRBV7-9,.,.,CASSLAAGVEFF
TRBJ1-1,TRBV5-1,.,.,CASSLSGGRGTEAFF
TRBJ2-5,TRBV5-4,.,.,CASSLSLQETQYF
TRBJ1-2,TRBV20-1,.,.,CSAGRNYGYTF
TRBJ1-1,TRBV27,.,TRBD1,CASSSYRGEYENTEAFF
TRBJ1-1,TRBV7-9,.,.,CASSPSRGNTEAFF
TRBJ1-6,TRBV3-1/TRBV3-2,.,TRBD1,CASRDRGAYNSPLHF
TRBJ1-2,TRBV20-1,.,TRBD1,CSASGGAGQNPSGYTF
TRBJ1-3,TRBV29-1,.,.,CSVDVQGGSGNTIYF
TRBJ1-6,TRBV11-2,.,.,CASSSPLQGSYNSPLHF
TRBJ1-2,TRBV28,.,.,CASSRGDVYGYTF
TRBJ1-2,TRBV4-2,.,TRBD1,CASSQGQGDNYGYTF
TRBJ2-4,TRBV3-1/TRBV3-2,.,.,CASSQEGNIQYF
TRBJ1-6,TRBV11-2,.,.,CASSPIKAGFISPLHF
TRBJ1-5,TRBV28,.,TRBD1,CAGQGGGNQPQHF
TRBJ1-2,TRBV18,.,.,CASSPPGQNYGYTF
TRBJ1-2,TRBV10-1,.,TRBD1,CASGDRGNYGYTF
TRBJ2-1,TRBV7-2,.,TRBD2,CASSLQAGSYNEQFF
TRBJ1-2,TRBV6-5,once,.,CASSYGEVINYGYTF
TRBJ1-4,TRBV5-1,.,.,CASSLEGRNEKLFF
TRBJ1-2,TRBV5-8,.,.,CASTLKSFNYGYTF
TRBJ2-7,TRBV5-1,.,.,CASSLETVSYEQYF
TRBJ1-1,TRBV3-1/TRBV3-2,.,TRBD1,CASSVRQGNTEAFF
TRBJ1-5,TRBV7-9,once,TRBD1,CASSHGTGGSNQPQHF
TRBJ1-4,TRBV28,.,.,CASSSNEKLFF
TRBJ1-1,TRBV28,.,.,CASCGRNTEAFF
TRBJ1-1,TRBV6-5,.,TRBD1,CASSRGDRINTEAFF